This TCR beta chain was obtained from a study of blood T cell repertoires in COVID-19. Study in general: PBMCs, B-cell-depleted T cells, or T cells were the source of the cDNA or gDNA that made up the material.

The V end was cut by 0 bases, the J end by 5 bases, with 14 bases between. Germline V gene sequence: CDR1 WNHNN, CDR2 SYGVQD (reference sequence). The CDR3 contains 15 residues. This clone was seen once. As processed by the authors: Estimation of nucleated cell counts relied on the amplification of reference gene primers. Sequencing was performed with immunoSEQ multiplex PCR; in TCRdb, only in-frame clones are kept and a portion is missing. Clone size and V and J calls were adopted from that table, with D and trimming inferred from the DNA. The profile shows fewer than 110,000 clones, approximately 89% of them singletons.

The TCR sequence derives from a man aged 50 to 59 with active or convalescent COVID-19. The chain combines TRBV10-1 with TRBJ2-7; possibly TRBD1 for D (6 bases). The source material was peripheral blood. The CDR3 spells CASSESTRQGHEQYF. The CDR3 DNA reads TGCGCCAGCAGTGAGTCGACGCGGCAGGGGCACGAGCAGTACTTC.